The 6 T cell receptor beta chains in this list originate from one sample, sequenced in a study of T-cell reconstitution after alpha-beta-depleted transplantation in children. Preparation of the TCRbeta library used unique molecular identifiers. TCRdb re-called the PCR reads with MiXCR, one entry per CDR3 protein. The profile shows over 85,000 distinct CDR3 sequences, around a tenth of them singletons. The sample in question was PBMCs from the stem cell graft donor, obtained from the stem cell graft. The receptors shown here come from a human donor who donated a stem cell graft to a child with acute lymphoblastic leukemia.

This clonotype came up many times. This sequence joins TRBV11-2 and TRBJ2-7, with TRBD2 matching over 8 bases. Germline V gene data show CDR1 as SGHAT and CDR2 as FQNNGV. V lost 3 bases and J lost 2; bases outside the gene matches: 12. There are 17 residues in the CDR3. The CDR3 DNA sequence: TGTGCCAGCAGCTTTGTCACCTCGGGCGGGAGGCCCTACGAGCAGTACTTC. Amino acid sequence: CASSFVTSGGRPYEQYF.

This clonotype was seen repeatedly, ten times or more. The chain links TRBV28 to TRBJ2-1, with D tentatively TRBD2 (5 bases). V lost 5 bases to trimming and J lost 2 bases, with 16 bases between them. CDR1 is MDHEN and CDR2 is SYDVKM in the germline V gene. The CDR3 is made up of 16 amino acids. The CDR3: CASSRGFREPYNEQFF. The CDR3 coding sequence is TGTGCCAGCAGTCGGGGATTTAGGGAACCCTACAATGAGCAGTTCTTC.

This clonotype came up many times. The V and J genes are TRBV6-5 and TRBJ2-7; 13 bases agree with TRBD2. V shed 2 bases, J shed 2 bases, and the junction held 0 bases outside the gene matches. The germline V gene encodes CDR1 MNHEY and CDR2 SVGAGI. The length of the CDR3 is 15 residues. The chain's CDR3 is CASSYGTSGTYEQYF. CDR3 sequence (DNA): TGTGCCAGCAGTTACGGGACTAGCGGGACCTACGAGCAGTACTTC.

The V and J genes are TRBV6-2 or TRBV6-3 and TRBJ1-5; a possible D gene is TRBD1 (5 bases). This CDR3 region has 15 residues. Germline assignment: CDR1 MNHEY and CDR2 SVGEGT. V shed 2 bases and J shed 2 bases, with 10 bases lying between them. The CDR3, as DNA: TGTGCCAGCAGTTACCGGGGGAAAGGCAATCAGCCCCAGCATTTT. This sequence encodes CASSYRGKGNQPQHF.

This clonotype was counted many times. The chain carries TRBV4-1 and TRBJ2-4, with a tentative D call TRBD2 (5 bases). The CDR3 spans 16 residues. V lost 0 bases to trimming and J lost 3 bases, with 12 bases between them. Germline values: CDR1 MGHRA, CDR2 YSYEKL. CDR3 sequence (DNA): TGCGCCAGCAGCCAAGAGCGGGCAGCGAACAAAAACATTCAGTACTTC. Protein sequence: CASSQERAANKNIQYF.

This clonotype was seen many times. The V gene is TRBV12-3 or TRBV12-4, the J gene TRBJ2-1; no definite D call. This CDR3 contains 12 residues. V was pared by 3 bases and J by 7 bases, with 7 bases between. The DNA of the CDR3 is TGTGCCAGCAGTTTCTTAGGGAATGAGCAGTTCTTC. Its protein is CASSFLGNEQFF.